Reported below is one T cell receptor (beta chain). The data were taken from a study of T cell changes during pregnancy in multiple sclerosis. The CDR3 is 17 residues long. V was cut by 4 bases and J by 0 bases, with 17 bases left in between. The V gene's germline CDR1 is LNHDA and CDR2 SQIVND (reference sequence). Sequencing was performed with immunoSEQ multiplex PCR; in TCRdb, only in-frame clones are kept and a portion is missing. Among about 70,000 clones listed, roughly nine tenths were seen once. This sample comprised peripheral blood, obtained in the third trimester of pregnancy. The clonotype comes from a female donor with multiple sclerosis, enrolled in a pregnancy study. The genes are TRBV19 and TRBJ2-3, with D perhaps TRBD2 (6 bases). The CDR3 DNA follows: TGTGCCAGTAGTAAACGGGGAGGAGGGCTTAGCACAGATACGCAGTATTTT. Residues: CASSKRGGGLSTDTQYF. Using reference TRBV19 and TRBJ2-3 for the parts outside the CDR3, the full variable domain is DGGITQSPKYLFRKEGQNVTLSCEQNLNHDAMYWYRQDPGQGLRLIYYSQIVNDFQKGDIAEGYSVSREKKESFPLTVTSAQKNPTAFYLCASSKRGGGLSTDTQYFGPGTRLTVL.